This T cell receptor beta chain originates from a study of shared clonotypes between healthy human individuals (dated by TCRdb to the early 2020s). For the study in its entirety: The cohort included three men and a couple of women between 18 and 49 years of age. For each donor, CD4 naive and CD4 memory were each given three plates, CD8 naive was given two plates, and CD8 memory was given one plate. Blood TCR repertoires of several healthy adults were deeply sequenced to estimate repertoire size and the extent of clonotype sharing between individuals. To increase sequencing depth and limit assay-specific biases, TCR repertoire library preparation and sequencing were carried out by different laboratories using diverse techniques. Per donor, leukapheresis produced somewhere between about 0.94 and 9 billion PBMCs.

In this sample, this clone turned up a few times. Its antigen is currently not known. Per-base quality was not reported, and no clone a single base away is much larger than it. Using the deep immunoSEQ assay, multiplex PCR amplified TCR CDR3 regions from genomic DNA. Genomic DNA extracted from each cell subset was distributed evenly over all wells of several immunoSEQ 96-well plates, and each plate served as one replicate. Each replicate PCR for sorted subsets received 150 to 250 ng genomic DNA, equal to roughly 29,000 T cell genomes. Purified libraries were measured with a Qubit 3.0 fluorometer, size-checked on a Bioanalyzer 2100, and measured again with the KAPA Library Quantification kit. Every immunoSEQ 96-well plate was sequenced on a separate single-read 150-cycle Illumina NextSeq 550 flow cell. Concerning the study's data processing: Because the immunoSEQ output held only junctional sequences and lacked quality scores, the filtering could not match the filtering applied to full-length reads. To assign V/J genes and CDR3, sequences were annotated against IMGT germline references using PyIR, a Python wrapper for IgBLAST v1.9. Reads were filtered out if the reads had weak V/J assignments (E-value above 1e-6), no CDR3, stop codons, out-of-frame junctions, or ambiguous translated residues. V3J clonotypes were defined by identical inferred V gene, J gene, and CDR3 amino acid sequence. Percentage overlap between repertoires was computed as shared unique clonotypes divided by the size of the smaller repertoire. Repertoire richness was assessed with RTK rarefaction, the Chao1 estimator, and Recon v2.1 estimates of unobserved clonotypes. Generation probabilities were computed with OLGA for all TCRbeta clonotypes obtained by the gDNA method from a few donors. The table was pulled from immuneACCESS by TCRdb, which kept in-frame rearrangements only. Such tables lose some clones; where checked, under half of the loss comes from unresolved V genes, and the rest has no known cause. The V and J calls and clone size come from that table; D and trimming were worked out from the DNA. Present in this sample are 2 million to 2.5 million clones, around 92% of which were seen just once. 0.37% of the sample rests with the top ten.

Donors were healthy HIV-negative adults with no recently reported acute infections or vaccinations. All donors were Caucasian adults living in Nashville, Tennessee, USA. CD4+ T cells were enriched by magnetic negative selection; naive cells were then positively selected on CD45RA, and the negative fraction formed the memory subset. Blood was obtained by leukapheresis, after which PBMCs were separated by Ficoll-Histopaque density gradient centrifugation and cryopreserved in liquid nitrogen vapor phase. Purity and quantity of every magnetically sorted T cell population were checked by analytical flow cytometry. Genomic DNA was isolated from each sorted fraction and quantified by UV absorbance on a Nanodrop 2000c. The paper's findings and limits, for the study overall: Because the study included a small number of donors, the genetic and exposure-history diversity represented was limited. Estimated clonotype richness was generally larger for naive than for memory subsets. Higher generation probabilities were observed for clonotypes shared by all four sorted-subset donors than for non-shared clonotypes. Incomplete sequencing was indicated by rarefaction of sorted-subset datasets, despite the large sequencing depth. Sampling was restricted to blood, and TCR repertoires in tissues likely differ from the TCR repertoires found in blood. About 5% of naive CD4, around 3.6% of naive CD8, roughly 2.5% of memory CD4, and less than 0.45% of memory CD8 clonotypes were shared across a few donors. Pairwise subsampling indicated that sequencing depth was expected to affect the degree of clonotype sharing among donors.

The sample was naive CD4+ T cells from PBMCs. The sample's cell subset or site label is to be understood as: CD45RA+ positively selected. This TCR was recovered from a man younger than 35 in good health. Some clones in this sample may be carry-over from other donors' samples.

The nucleotide sequence reads as follows: TGCGCCAGCAGCCAAGCCTTAAGGGACACTGAAGCTTTCTTT. Its product reads: CASSQALRDTEAFF. The rearranged segments are TRBV4-3 and TRBJ1-1, with the identity of the D gene unclear. V and J lose 1 base and 3 bases, and a span of 9 bases separates them. From a lookup of the germline V gene, CDR1 and CDR2 are LGHNA and YSLEER. From its cysteine to its phenylalanine, the CDR3 spans 14 amino acids. The read is trimmed to its CDR3 DNA, 42 bases read in frame from base 1.